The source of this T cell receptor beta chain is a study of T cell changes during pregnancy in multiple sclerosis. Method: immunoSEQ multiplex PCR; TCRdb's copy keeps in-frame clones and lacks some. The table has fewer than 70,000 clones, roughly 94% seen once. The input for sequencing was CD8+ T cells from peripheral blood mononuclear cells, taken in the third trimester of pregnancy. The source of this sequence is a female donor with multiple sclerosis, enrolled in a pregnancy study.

CDR3 nucleotide sequence: TGTGCCATCCAAGACAGGGGGATCTACAATGAGCAGTTCTTC. It is translated as CAIQDRGIYNEQFF. The gene calls are TRBV6-6 and TRBJ2-1, with TRBD1 matching over 9 bases. Germline assignment: CDR1 MNHNY and CDR2 SVGAGI (reference sequence). The CDR3 is 14 residues long. The trim removed 10 bases at V and 3 bases at J, leaving 7 bases unmatched.